Reported below is one T cell receptor beta chain. The antigen remains unidentified. The data stem from a study of radiation and T cells in renal cell carcinoma. Study-level results: From baseline, blood top tumor clonotypes peaked at 2 weeks post-radiation. No pretreatment tumor biopsies were available for baseline clonotypes.

The germline V gene has CDR1 SGDLS and CDR2 YYNGEE. The ends were cut back, 0 bases at V and 3 bases at J, with 12 bases in the middle. The CDR3 extends over 15 amino acids. Assay: immunoSEQ multiplex PCR; the TCRdb copy retains only in-frame clones and omits some. The table includes 130,000 to 150,000 clones, 88% detected once. The time point is: baseline pretreatment blood. Treatment here: 15 Gy SBRT to primary tumor, nephrectomy 4 weeks later. Radiation-treated patients gave blood at baseline, week 2 and week 4. V and J are TRBV9 and TRBJ1-2, with D maybe TRBD1 (5 bases). The source is a woman between 65 and 79 years old with renal cell carcinoma. The sequencing here drew on blood, taken from a patient whose treatment included radiotherapy and nephrectomy. CDR3: CASSVVTGGDYGYTF. Written as DNA, the CDR3 is TGTGCCAGCAGCGTAGTAACAGGCGGGGACTATGGCTACACCTTC.